This T cell receptor (beta chain) derives from a study of T cells in pancreatic ductal adenocarcinoma. The assay was immunoSEQ multiplex PCR, and TCRdb's table has in-frame clones only and misses some. The profile covers about 98,000 clones, with 90% to 95% appearing a single time and approximately 3.1% taken by the ten largest. Germline values: CDR1 GTSNPN, CDR2 SVGIG (reference sequence). V dropped 3 bases and J dropped 2 bases, with 13 bases sitting between them. The CDR3 runs 14 residues. No neoadjuvant therapy was given to the selected pancreatic ductal adenocarcinoma patients before their surgery.

The chain has TRBV30 and TRBJ1-1; D unresolved. This TCR was recovered from a human donor with pancreatic ductal adenocarcinoma. Sequenced sample: PBMCs. The CDR3 is CAWRRMGSNTEAFF. Here the CDR3 DNA reads TGTGCCTGGAGAAGAATGGGCAGCAACACTGAAGCTTTCTTT.